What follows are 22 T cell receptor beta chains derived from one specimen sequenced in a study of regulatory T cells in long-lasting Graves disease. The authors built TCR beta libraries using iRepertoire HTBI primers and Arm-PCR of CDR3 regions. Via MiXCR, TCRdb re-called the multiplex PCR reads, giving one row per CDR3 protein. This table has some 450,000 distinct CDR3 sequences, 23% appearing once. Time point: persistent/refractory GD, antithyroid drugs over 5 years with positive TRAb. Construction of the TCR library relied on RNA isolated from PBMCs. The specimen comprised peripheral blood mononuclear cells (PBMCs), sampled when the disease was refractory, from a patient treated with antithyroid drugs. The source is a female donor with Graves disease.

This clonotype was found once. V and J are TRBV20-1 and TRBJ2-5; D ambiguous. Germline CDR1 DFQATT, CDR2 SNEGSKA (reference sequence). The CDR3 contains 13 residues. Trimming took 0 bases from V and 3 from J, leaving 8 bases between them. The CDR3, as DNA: TGCAGTGCTAGAGAAAACCTGGAAGAGACCCAGTACTTC. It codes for CSARENLEETQYF.

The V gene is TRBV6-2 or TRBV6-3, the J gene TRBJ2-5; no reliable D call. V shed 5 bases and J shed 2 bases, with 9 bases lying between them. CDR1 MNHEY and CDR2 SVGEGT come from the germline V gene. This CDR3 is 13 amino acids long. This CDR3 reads CASSGQVQETQYF. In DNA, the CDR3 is TGTGCCAGCAGTGGGCAGGTTCAAGAGACCCAGTACTTC.

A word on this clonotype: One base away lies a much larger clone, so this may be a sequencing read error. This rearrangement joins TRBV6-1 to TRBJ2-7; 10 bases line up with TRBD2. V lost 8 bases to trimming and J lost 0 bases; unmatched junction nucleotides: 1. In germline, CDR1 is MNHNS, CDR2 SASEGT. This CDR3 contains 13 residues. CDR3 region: CASPSGSSYEQYF. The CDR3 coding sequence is TGTGCCAGCCCTAGCGGGAGCTCCTACGAGCAGTACTTC.

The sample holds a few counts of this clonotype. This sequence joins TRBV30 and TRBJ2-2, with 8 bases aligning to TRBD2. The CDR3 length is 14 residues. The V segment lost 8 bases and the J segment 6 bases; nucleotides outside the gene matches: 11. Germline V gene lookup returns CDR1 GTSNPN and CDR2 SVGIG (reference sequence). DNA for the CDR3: TGTGCCCTGCCCGTGGGACTAGGACCCGGGGAGCTGTTTTTT. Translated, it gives CALPVGLGPGELFF.

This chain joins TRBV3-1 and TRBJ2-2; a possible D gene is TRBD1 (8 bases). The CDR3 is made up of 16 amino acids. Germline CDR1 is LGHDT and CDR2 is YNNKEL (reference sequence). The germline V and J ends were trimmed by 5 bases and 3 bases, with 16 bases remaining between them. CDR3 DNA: TGTGCCAGCAGCAAAAGACAGGGGAGGGACACCGGGGAGCTGTTTTTT. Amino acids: CASSKRQGRDTGELFF.

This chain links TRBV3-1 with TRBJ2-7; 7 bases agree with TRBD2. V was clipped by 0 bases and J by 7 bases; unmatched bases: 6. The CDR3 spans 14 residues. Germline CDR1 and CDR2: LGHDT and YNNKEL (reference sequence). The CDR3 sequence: CASSQDPAGGEQYF. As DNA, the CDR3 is TGTGCCAGCAGCCAAGATCCCGCCGGGGGGGAGCAGTACTTC.

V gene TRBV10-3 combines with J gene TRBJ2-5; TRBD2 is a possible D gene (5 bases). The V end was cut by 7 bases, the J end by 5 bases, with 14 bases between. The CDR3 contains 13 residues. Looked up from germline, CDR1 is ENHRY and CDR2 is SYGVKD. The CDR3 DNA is TGTGCCATCACTCAGGAGGTTGGGGAGACCCAGTACTTC. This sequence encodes CAITQEVGETQYF.

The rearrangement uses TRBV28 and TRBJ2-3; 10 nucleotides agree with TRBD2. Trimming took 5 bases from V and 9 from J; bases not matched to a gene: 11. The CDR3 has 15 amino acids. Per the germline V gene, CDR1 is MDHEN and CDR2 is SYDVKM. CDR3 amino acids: CASSPSQAGGNTQYF. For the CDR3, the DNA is TGTGCCAGCAGTCCAAGCCAAGCGGGAGGGAACACGCAGTATTTT.

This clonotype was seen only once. CDR3 sequence: CASRELQGSTNEKLFF. The CDR3 region has the DNA TGTGCCAGCCGAGAATTACAGGGGTCAACTAATGAAAAACTGTTTTTT. The V call is TRBV19, the J call TRBJ1-4, with 7 bases matching TRBD1. Trimming cost V 9 bases and J 0 bases; bases outside gene matches: 10. From germline, CDR1 is LNHDA and CDR2 SQIVND (reference sequence). The CDR3 spans 16 residues.

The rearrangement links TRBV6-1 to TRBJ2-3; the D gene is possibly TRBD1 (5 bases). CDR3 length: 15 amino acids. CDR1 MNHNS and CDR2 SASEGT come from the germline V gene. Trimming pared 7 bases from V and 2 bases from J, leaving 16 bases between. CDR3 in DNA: TGTGCCAGCACCGCCACAGGAAAACACACAGATACGCAGTATTTT. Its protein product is CASTATGKHTDTQYF.

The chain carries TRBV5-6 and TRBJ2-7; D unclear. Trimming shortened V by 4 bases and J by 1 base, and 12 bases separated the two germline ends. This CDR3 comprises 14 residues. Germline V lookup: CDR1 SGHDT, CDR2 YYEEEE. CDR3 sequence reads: CASSLRLISYEQYF. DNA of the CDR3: TGTGCCAGCAGCCTCCGACTGATTTCCTACGAGCAGTACTTC. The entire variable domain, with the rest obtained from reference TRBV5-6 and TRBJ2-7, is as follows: DAGVTQSPTHLIKTRGQQVTLRCSPKSGHDTVSWYQQALGQGPQFIFQYYEEEERQRGNFPDRFSGHQFPNYSSELNVNALLLGDSALYLCASSLRLISYEQYFGPGTRLTVT.

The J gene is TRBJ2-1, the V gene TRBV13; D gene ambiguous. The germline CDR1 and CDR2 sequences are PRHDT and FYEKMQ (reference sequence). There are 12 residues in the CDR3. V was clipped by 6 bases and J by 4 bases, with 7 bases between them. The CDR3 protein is CASSAEYNEQFF. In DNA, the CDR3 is TGTGCCAGCAGTGCAGAATACAATGAGCAGTTCTTC.

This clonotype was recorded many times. The CDR3 DNA is TGTGCCAGCACGTTTACCGGGAGTGGATACGAGCAGTACTTC. Amino acids: CASTFTGSGYEQYF. V is TRBV12-3 or TRBV12-4 and J is TRBJ2-7, with D maybe TRBD2 (6 bases). The CDR3 covers 14 residues. Trimming shortened V by 7 bases and J by 4 bases, and 17 bases separated the two germline ends.

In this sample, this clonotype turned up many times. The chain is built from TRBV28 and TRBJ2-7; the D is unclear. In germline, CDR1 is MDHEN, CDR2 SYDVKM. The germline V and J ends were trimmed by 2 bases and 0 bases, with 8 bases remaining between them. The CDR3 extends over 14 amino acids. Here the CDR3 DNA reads TGTGCCAGCAGTTTAAGACGGAACTCCTACGAGCAGTACTTC. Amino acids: CASSLRRNSYEQYF.

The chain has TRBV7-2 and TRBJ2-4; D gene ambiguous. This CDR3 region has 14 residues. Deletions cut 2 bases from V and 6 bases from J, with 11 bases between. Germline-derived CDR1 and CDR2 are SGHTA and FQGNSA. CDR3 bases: TGTGCCAGCAGCTTAAAGTCAGCTCCAAACATTCAGTACTTC. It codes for CASSLKSAPNIQYF.

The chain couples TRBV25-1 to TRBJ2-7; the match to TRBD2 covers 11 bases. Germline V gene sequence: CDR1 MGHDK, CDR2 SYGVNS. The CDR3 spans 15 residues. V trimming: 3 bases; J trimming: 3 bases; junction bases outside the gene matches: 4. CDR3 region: CASSDTSGSVYEQYF. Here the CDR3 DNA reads TGTGCCAGCAGTGATACTAGCGGGAGTGTCTACGAGCAGTACTTC.

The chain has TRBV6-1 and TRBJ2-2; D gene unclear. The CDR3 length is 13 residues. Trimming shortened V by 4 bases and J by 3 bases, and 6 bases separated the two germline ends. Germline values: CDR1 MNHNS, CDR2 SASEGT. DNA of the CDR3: TGTGCCAGCAGTGGACCTTACACCGGGGAGCTGTTTTTT. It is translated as CASSGPYTGELFF.

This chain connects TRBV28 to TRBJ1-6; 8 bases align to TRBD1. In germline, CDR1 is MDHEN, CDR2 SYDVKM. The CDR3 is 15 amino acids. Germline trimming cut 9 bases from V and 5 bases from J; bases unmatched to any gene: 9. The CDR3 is CASQRTGRNNSPLHF. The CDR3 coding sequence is TGTGCCAGTCAAAGGACAGGGAGGAATAATTCACCCCTCCACTTT.

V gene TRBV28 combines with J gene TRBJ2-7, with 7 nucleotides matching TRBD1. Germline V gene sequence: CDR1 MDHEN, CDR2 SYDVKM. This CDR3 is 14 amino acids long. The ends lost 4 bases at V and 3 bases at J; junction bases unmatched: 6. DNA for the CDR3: TGTGCCAGCAGTTATACAGGGGCGGGCTACGAGCAGTACTTC. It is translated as CASSYTGAGYEQYF.

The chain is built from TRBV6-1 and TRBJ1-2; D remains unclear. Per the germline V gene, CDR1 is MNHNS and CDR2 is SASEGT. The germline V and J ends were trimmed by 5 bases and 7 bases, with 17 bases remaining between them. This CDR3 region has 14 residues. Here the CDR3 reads CASSKSSGISGYTF. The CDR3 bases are TGTGCCAGCAGTAAGAGCAGCGGCATAAGTGGCTACACCTTC.

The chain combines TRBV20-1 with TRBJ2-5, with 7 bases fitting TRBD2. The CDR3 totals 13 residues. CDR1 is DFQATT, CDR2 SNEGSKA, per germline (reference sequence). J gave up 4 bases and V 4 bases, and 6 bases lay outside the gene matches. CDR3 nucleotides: TGCAGTGCTAATAGCGGGTTGACAGAGACCCAGTACTTC. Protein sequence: CSANSGLTETQYF.

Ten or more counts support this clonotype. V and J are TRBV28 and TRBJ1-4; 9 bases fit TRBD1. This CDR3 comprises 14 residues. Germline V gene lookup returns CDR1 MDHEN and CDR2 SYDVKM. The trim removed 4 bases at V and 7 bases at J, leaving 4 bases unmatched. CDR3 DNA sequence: TGTGCCAGCAGTTCGACAGGGGGGAGTGAAAAACTGTTTTTT. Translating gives CASSSTGGSEKLFF.